These 26 T cell receptor beta chains came from one sample sequenced in a study of T-cell memory formation after mild COVID-19. TCRdb re-called the 5' RACE reads through MiXCR, storing one row per CDR3 protein. The sample lists 350,000 to 500,000 distinct CDR3 sequences; roughly a quarter were seen once. The sequencing input was PBMCs or a T cell subset sorted from them (not recorded which). The receptors stem from an adult woman who had mild COVID-19 (a few samples of this study predate the infection). Cell type and time point are not known.

This clonotype was counted a few times. V gene TRBV20-1 combines with J gene TRBJ2-7; D not certain. In germline, CDR1 is DFQATT, CDR2 SNEGSKA (reference sequence). V dropped 3 bases and J dropped 6 bases, with 21 bases sitting between them. This CDR3 is built from 15 residues. Here the CDR3 DNA reads TGCAGTGCTAGGTTAGTAGGCGCAAGGCCCTCCGAGCAGTACTTC. Translation gives CSARLVGARPSEQYF.

This clonotype was seen more than once but under ten times. The chain couples TRBV29-1 to TRBJ1-1; tentatively, D is TRBD1 (5 bases). CDR3 length equals 11 residues. V was pared by 5 bases and J by 7 bases, with 11 bases between. CDR1 and CDR2 (germline): SQVTM, ANQGSEA. In DNA, the CDR3 is TGCAGCGTTCAGGGAAATAATGAAGCTTTCTTT. Protein: CSVQGNNEAFF.

The chain employs TRBV25-1 and TRBJ1-1; the D gene is possibly TRBD1 (5 bases). V lost 6 bases and J 2 bases, leaving 16 bases between the germline ends. There are 15 residues in the CDR3. Germline V gene lookup returns CDR1 MGHDK and CDR2 SYGVNS. CDR3 sequence reads: CASSPRQRPNTEAFF. The CDR3 region has the DNA TGTGCCAGCAGCCCCCGACAGAGACCAAACACTGAAGCTTTCTTT.

This rearrangement joins TRBV12-3 or TRBV12-4 to TRBJ2-2; D is ambiguous. Trimming took off 7 bases at V and 6 bases at J, with 6 bases between the two ends. CDR3 length: 11 residues. CDR3 region: CASTFSGELFF. The CDR3 DNA is TGTGCCAGCACGTTTTCCGGGGAGCTGTTTTTT.

V usage is TRBV12-3 or TRBV12-4 and J usage is TRBJ2-3; perhaps D is TRBD1 or TRBD2 (5 bases each). The CDR3 runs 14 residues. V was pared by 2 bases and J by 9 bases, with 15 bases between. CDR3 sequence (DNA): TGTGCCAGCAGTTTAAACGGGGCCTCGCGCACGCAGTATTTT. This codes for CASSLNGASRTQYF.

This clonotype was counted only a few times. J is TRBJ2-1 and V is TRBV7-9; 8 bases line up with TRBD2. Germline CDR1 and CDR2: SEHNR and FQNEAQ (reference sequence). This CDR3 has 15 amino acids. Trimming cost V 1 base and J 6 bases; bases outside gene matches: 5. In DNA form, the CDR3 reads TGTGCCAGCAGCTTAGTCAGCGGGAGCGGCAATGAGCAGTTCTTC. Amino acid sequence: CASSLVSGSGNEQFF. Combining the CDR3 with reference TRBV7-9 and TRBJ2-1 gives the whole variable domain DTGVSQNPRHKITKRGQNVTFRCDPISEHNRLYWYRQTLGQGPEFLTYFQNEAQLEKSRLLSDRFSAERPKGSFSTLEIQRTEQGDSAMYLCASSLVSGSGNEQFFGPGTRLTVL.

The rearrangement uses TRBV7-9 and TRBJ2-7, with a tentative D call TRBD2 (6 bases). V gave up 2 bases and J gave up 7 bases, with 15 bases separating them. There are 14 residues in the CDR3. CDR1 and CDR2 (germline): SEHNR, FQNEAQ (reference sequence). The CDR3 DNA is TGTGCCAGCAGCTTAAGCCTAGCGACTGAAGAGCAGTACTTC. It encodes CASSLSLATEEQYF.

This clonotype was observed a few times. This chain joins TRBV5-1 and TRBJ2-1, with 8 positions matching TRBD2. Per germline, CDR1 SGHRS and CDR2 YFSETQ. V dropped 9 bases and J dropped 8; count of bases not matched to a gene: 16. CDR3 size: 15 residues. The CDR3 loop reads CATSLGLGEGDEQFF. Here the CDR3 DNA reads TGCGCCACCTCCCTGGGACTAGGGGAGGGAGATGAGCAGTTCTTC.

This clonotype has more than one count but fewer than ten. The CDR3 loop reads CATSREGGGNNEQFF. The DNA of the CDR3 is TGTGCCACCAGCAGAGAGGGTGGCGGAAACAATGAGCAGTTCTTC. The chain joins TRBV15 to TRBJ2-1; D is unresolved. CDR1 LNHNV and CDR2 YYDKDF come from the germline V gene (reference sequence). This CDR3 region has 15 residues. Trimming stripped 0 bases from V and 5 bases from J, with 11 bases between. The variable domain in full, with the rest retrieved from reference TRBV15 and TRBJ2-1, is DAMVIQNPRYQVTQFGKPVTLSCSQTLNHNVMYWYQQKSSQAPKLLFHYYDKDFNNEADTPDNFQSRRPNTSFCFLDIRSPGLGDTAMYLCATSREGGGNNEQFFGPGTRLTVL.

The V and J genes are TRBV5-5 and TRBJ2-6; possible D gene TRBD2, 6 bases. Germline CDR1 is SGHKS and CDR2 is YYEKEE (reference sequence). Trimming cost V 3 bases and J 2 bases, with 12 bases left between them. This CDR3 has 16 amino acids. The CDR3 loop is CASSSGTRPGANVLTF. CDR3 in DNA: TGTGCCAGCAGCTCAGGGACTCGGCCTGGGGCCAACGTCCTGACTTTC.

The gene calls are TRBV30 and TRBJ1-5; TRBD1 matches at 8 bases. This CDR3 contains 14 residues. Germline V gene sequence: CDR1 GTSNPN, CDR2 SVGIG (reference sequence). V lost 3 bases to trimming and J lost 4 bases; unmatched junction nucleotides: 5. Written as DNA, the CDR3 is TGTGCCTGGAGCCCCGGACAGGGAAATCAGCCCCAGCATTTT. Translation gives CAWSPGQGNQPQHF.

The rearrangement uses TRBV6-5 and TRBJ2-7; 7 bases line up with TRBD1. CDR1 is MNHEY, CDR2 SVGAGI, per germline. The CDR3 has 17 amino acids. V trimming: 5 bases; J trimming: 3 bases; junction bases outside the gene matches: 16. The CDR3 DNA sequence: TGTGCCAGCAGTACCCCCGGCAGGGGGTTTCGGAACTACGAGCAGTACTTC. It is translated as CASSTPGRGFRNYEQYF.

The chain carries TRBV14 and TRBJ2-1; maybe TRBD2 (5 bases). CDR1 SGHDN and CDR2 FVKESK come from the germline V gene. This CDR3 has 16 amino acids. The V and J ends lost 2 bases and 9 bases respectively, with 20 bases between them. CDR3 region: CASSQPTAASRREQFF. CDR3 sequence (DNA): TGTGCCAGCAGCCAACCGACCGCGGCTAGCCGGCGTGAGCAGTTCTTC. Full variable domain (outside the CDR3, taken from reference TRBV14 and TRBJ2-1): EAGVTQFPSHSVIEKGQTVTLRCDPISGHDNLYWYRRVMGKEIKFLLHFVKESKQDESGMPNNRFLAERTGGTYSTLKVQPAELEDSGVYFCASSQPTAASRREQFFGPGTRLTVL.

This clonotype was seen a handful of times. V and J are TRBV6-6 and TRBJ2-7; 11 nucleotides agree with TRBD2. This CDR3 is 16 amino acids long. CDR1 and CDR2 from the germline V gene are MNHNY and SVGAGI (reference sequence). V lost 4 bases to trimming and J lost 0 bases; unmatched junction nucleotides: 5. The CDR3 bases are TGTGCCAGCAGTTCCCGACTAGCGGGGACCTCCTACGAGCAGTACTTC. This codes for CASSSRLAGTSYEQYF.

The rearrangement links TRBV3-1 to TRBJ1-1; 8 positions match TRBD1. The CDR3 sequence is 14 residues long. The germline CDR1 and CDR2 sequences are LGHDT and YNNKEL (reference sequence). V lost 2 bases to trimming and J lost 3 bases; unmatched junction nucleotides: 2. CDR3 nucleotides: TGTGCCAGCAGCCAACAGGGGGCTGACACTGAAGCTTTCTTT. This codes for CASSQQGADTEAFF.

There are many counts of this clonotype. The chain is built from TRBV15 and TRBJ1-2, with 9 bases identical to TRBD1. Trimming at V came to 2 bases and at J to 7 bases, leaving 8 bases not matched to a gene. The CDR3 is 15 residues long. CDR1 and CDR2 (germline): LNHNV, YYDKDF (reference sequence). CDR3 in amino acids: CATSRPGQGSFGYTF. CDR3 in DNA: TGTGCCACCAGCAGACCGGGACAGGGTTCGTTTGGCTACACCTTC.

A few counts support this clonotype. J is TRBJ1-6 and V is TRBV6-5; 7 bases agree with TRBD1. Trimming cost V 2 bases and J 0 bases; bases outside gene matches: 7. The germline gives CDR1 MNHEY, CDR2 SVGAGI. This CDR3 comprises 18 residues. The CDR3 sequence: CASSYAKTGSSYNSPLHF. Here the CDR3 DNA reads TGTGCCAGCAGTTACGCTAAGACAGGGAGCTCCTATAATTCACCCCTCCACTTT.

This chain connects TRBV4-2 to TRBJ2-5, with TRBD2 matching over 10 bases. Germline trimming cut 0 bases from V and 3 bases from J; bases unmatched to any gene: 4. The CDR3 consists of 16 residues. Germline CDR1 and CDR2: LGHNA and YNFKEQ. DNA for the CDR3: TGTGCCAGCAGCCAAGATCCTCTAGCGGGGGAAGAGACCCAGTACTTC. It codes for CASSQDPLAGEETQYF.

This clonotype was counted only a few times. V usage is TRBV24-1 and J usage is TRBJ2-5; D is tentatively TRBD1 or TRBD2 (5 bases each). The germline V and J ends were trimmed by 2 bases and 4 bases, with 10 bases remaining between them. This CDR3 is 14 amino acids long. Per germline, CDR1 KGHDR and CDR2 SFDVKD. The CDR3 nucleotides are TGTGCCACCAGTGATTCGAGGGGCCCAGAGACCCAGTACTTC. Amino acid sequence: CATSDSRGPETQYF.

Here the CDR3 reads CASSLDGHGAQPQHF. CDR3 coding DNA: TGTGCCAGCAGCTTAGATGGGCACGGTGCTCAGCCCCAGCATTTT. V usage is TRBV7-6 and J usage is TRBJ1-5, with unresolved D. Germline V gene data show CDR1 as SGHVS and CDR2 as FNYEAQ. Trimming took 1 base from V and 6 from J, leaving 13 bases between them. This CDR3 has 15 amino acids. Together with reference TRBV7-6 and TRBJ1-5, the CDR3 gives the full variable domain: GAGVSQSPRYKVTKRGQDVALRCDPISGHVSLYWYRQALGQGPEFLTYFNYEAQQDKSGLPNDRFSAERPEGSISTLTIQRTEQRDSAMYRCASSLDGHGAQPQHFGDGTRLSIL.

The chain links TRBV29-1 to TRBJ1-2; a possible D gene is TRBD1 (5 bases). This CDR3 region has 13 residues. Germline CDR1 SQVTM, CDR2 ANQGSEA. Trimming took off 3 bases at V and 5 bases at J, with 13 bases between the two ends. CDR3 bases: TGCAGCGTTGAGGCAGGGTCTATGTATGGCTACACCTTC. Amino acids: CSVEAGSMYGYTF.

This clonotype has more than one count but fewer than ten. V and J are TRBV7-9 and TRBJ2-2; no reliable D call. CDR1 and CDR2 (germline): SEHNR, FQNEAQ (reference sequence). The CDR3 runs 16 residues. Trimming took off 3 bases at V and 4 bases at J, with 15 bases between the two ends. CDR3: CASSFNERAVTGELFF. For the CDR3, the DNA is TGTGCCAGCAGCTTTAATGAACGCGCGGTCACCGGGGAGCTGTTTTTT.

Only a few counts were recorded for this clonotype. The V and J genes are TRBV7-6 and TRBJ2-7; D is ambiguous. The ends were cut back, 5 bases at V and 6 bases at J, with 17 bases in the middle. CDR3 size: 14 residues. Germline-derived CDR1 and CDR2 are SGHVS and FNYEAQ. CDR3 amino acids: CASSPIRAAGEQYF. The CDR3, as DNA: TGTGCCAGCAGCCCTATTAGGGCGGCTGGCGAGCAGTACTTC.

J is TRBJ1-4 and V is TRBV15; TRBD1 might be the D (5 bases). Per germline, CDR1 LNHNV and CDR2 YYDKDF (reference sequence). The CDR3 length is 16 residues. Trimming took 0 bases from V and 0 from J, leaving 8 bases between them. CDR3: CATSRDRVATNEKLFF. Written as DNA, the CDR3 is TGTGCCACCAGCAGAGACAGGGTTGCAACTAATGAAAAACTGTTTTTT.

For this clonotype: Its ends do not fully match the called genes, so a read error is possible. The chain combines TRBV7-7 with TRBJ2-7, with 10 bases lining up with TRBD2. The CDR3 extends over 15 amino acids. The V gene's germline CDR1 is SSHAT and CDR2 FNYEAQ (reference sequence). The CDR3 DNA sequence: TGTGCTAGCAGCCCCAATAGCGGGAGGCCCTACGAGCAGTACTTC. Translation gives CASSPNSGRPYEQYF.

This clonotype was observed a handful of times. The chain carries TRBV10-3 and TRBJ2-3, with a weak D call TRBD2 (6 bases). This CDR3 comprises 11 residues. Between the trimmed V and J ends, which lost 6 bases and 6 bases, there was a span of 7 bases. Germline V lookup: CDR1 ENHRY, CDR2 SYGVKD. CDR3 in DNA: TGTGCCATCAGGGGACTCGATACGCAGTATTTT. This gives the protein CAIRGLDTQYF.